This TCR beta chain was identified in a study of OX40 agonist ivuxolimab in advanced cancers. Study at large: Patients received intravenous ivuxolimab every 2 weeks at 0.01 to 10 mg/kg. Patients with hepatocellular carcinoma, melanoma, renal cell or head and neck cancer made up the dose-escalation patients. Study conclusions and caveats: Circulating CD4+ and CD8+ T cells showed clonal expansion by week 6 at 0.1 to 3.0 mg/kg.

Assay used: immunoSEQ multiplex PCR; TCRdb lists only in-frame clones, some missing. Seen here are 50,000 to 80,000 clones, more than 75% observed once, and the top ten hold 3%. The germline CDR1 and CDR2 sequences are MNHNS and SASEGT. The V end lost 6 bases, the J end lost 3 bases, and 18 bases lay between the germline ends. The CDR3 sequence is 15 residues long. As for this clone: Its antigen is unknown.

This receptor was taken from an adult with an advanced solid tumor such as melanoma, head and neck, liver or kidney cancer. The rearrangement links TRBV6-1 to TRBJ2-7; D might be TRBD1 or TRBD2, each matching 5 bases. This specimen consisted of CD4+ or CD8+ T cells sorted from blood, obtained in a trial of the OX40 agonist ivuxolimab. The CDR3 here is CASRGLGRRFYEQYF. CDR3 sequence (DNA): TGTGCCAGCAGAGGGCTGGGACGGAGATTCTACGAGCAGTACTTC.